One TCR beta chain is described in this entry. Germline trimming cut 1 base from V and 5 bases from J; bases unmatched to any gene: 5. The CDR3 has 15 residues. Germline assignment: CDR1 LNHDA and CDR2 SQIVND (reference sequence). This sample was included in a study of blood T cell repertoires in COVID-19. TCRdb's copy holds only in-frame clones and misses some; the assay was immunoSEQ multiplex PCR. The sample consists of about 190,000 clones, approximately 90% of them appearing once. The chain links TRBV19 to TRBJ2-1, with 7 bases identical to TRBD2. Sequencing used peripheral blood. This clonotype originated in a woman aged 40 to 55 who had recovered from COVID-19. This CDR3 reads CASSIVGGSDNEQFF. The CDR3 DNA sequence: TGTGCCAGTAGTATAGTTGGCGGGAGTGACAATGAGCAGTTCTTC.